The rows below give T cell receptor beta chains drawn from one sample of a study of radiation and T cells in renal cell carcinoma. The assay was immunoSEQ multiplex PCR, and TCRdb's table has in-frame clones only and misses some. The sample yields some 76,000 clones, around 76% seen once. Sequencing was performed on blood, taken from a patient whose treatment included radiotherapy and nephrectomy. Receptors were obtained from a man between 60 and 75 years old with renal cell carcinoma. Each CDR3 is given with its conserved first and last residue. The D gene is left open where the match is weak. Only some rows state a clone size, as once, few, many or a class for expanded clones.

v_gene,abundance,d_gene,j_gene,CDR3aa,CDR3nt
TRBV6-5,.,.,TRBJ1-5,CASSRDSGNQPQHF,TGTGCCAGCAGCCGGGATTCGGGCAATCAGCCCCAGCATTTT
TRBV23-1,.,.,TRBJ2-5,CASSQTPTSVWEETQYF,TGCGCCAGCAGTCAAACCCCCACCAGCGTTTGGGAGGAGACCCAGTACTTC
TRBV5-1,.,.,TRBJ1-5,CASSFGGRDNQPQHF,TGCGCCAGCAGCTTTGGAGGCAGGGACAATCAGCCCCAGCATTTT
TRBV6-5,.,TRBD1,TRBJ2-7,CASSRQGYEQYF,TGTGCCAGCAGCCGACAGGGCTACGAGCAGTACTTC
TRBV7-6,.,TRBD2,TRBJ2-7,CASSLATSGTYEQYF,TGTGCCAGCAGCTTAGCCACTAGCGGGACTTACGAGCAGTACTTC
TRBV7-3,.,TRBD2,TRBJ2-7,CASSLTRTSGRYEQYF,TGTGCCAGCAGCTTAACTCGGACTAGCGGGAGATACGAGCAGTACTTC
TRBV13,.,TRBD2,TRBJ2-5,CASSLDAGVRETQYF,TGTGCCAGCAGCTTAGATGCGGGAGTGCGGGAGACCCAGTACTTC
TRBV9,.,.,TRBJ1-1,CASSVGRMGNTEAFF,TGTGCCAGCAGCGTAGGCCGGATGGGGAACACTGAAGCTTTCTTT
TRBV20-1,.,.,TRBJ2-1,CSARGGNEQFF,TGCAGTGCTAGGGGGGGCAATGAGCAGTTCTTC
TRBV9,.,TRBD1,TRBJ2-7,CASSVEGQGANEQYF,TGTGCCAGCAGCGTAGAGGGACAGGGGGCCAACGAGCAGTACTTC
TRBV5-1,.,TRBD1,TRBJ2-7,CASSLWDSPTYEQYF,TGCGCCAGCAGCTTGTGGGACAGCCCTACCTACGAGCAGTACTTC
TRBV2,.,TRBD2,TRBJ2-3,CASGQRTSGSDTQYF,TGTGCCAGCGGACAAAGGACTAGCGGATCAGATACGCAGTATTTT
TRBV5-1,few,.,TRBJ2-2,CASSLVTGDTGELFF,TGCGCCAGCAGCTTGGTAACGGGGGACACCGGGGAGCTGTTTTTT
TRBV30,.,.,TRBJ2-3,CAWRVAADTQYF,TGTGCCTGGAGGGTAGCTGCAGATACGCAGTATTTT
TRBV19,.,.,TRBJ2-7,CASSIGRAGTRYEQYF,TGTGCCAGTAGTATAGGACGGGCAGGGACCAGATACGAGCAGTACTTC
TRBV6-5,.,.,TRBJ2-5,CASSYSGLLQETQYF,TGTGCCAGCAGTTACTCCGGACTACTTCAAGAGACCCAGTACTTC
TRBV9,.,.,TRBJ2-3,CASSVGGADTQYF,TGTGCCAGCAGCGTAGGGGGGGCAGATACGCAGTATTTT
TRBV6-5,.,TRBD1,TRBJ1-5,CASSSLWTGSNQPQHF,TGTGCCAGCAGTTCGCTCTGGACAGGTAGCAATCAGCCCCAGCATTTT
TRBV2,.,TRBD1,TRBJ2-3,CASGGTGWAKGYDTQYF,TGTGCCAGCGGGGGGACAGGGTGGGCCAAAGGGTACGATACGCAGTATTTT
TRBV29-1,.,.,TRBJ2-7,CSVVGGQSSYEQYF,TGCAGCGTCGTTGGGGGGCAGAGCTCCTACGAGCAGTACTTC
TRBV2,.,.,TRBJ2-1,CASSFGPEAEQFF,TGTGCCAGCAGTTTCGGACCCGAGGCTGAGCAGTTCTTC
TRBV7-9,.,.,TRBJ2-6,CASSLAVLEANVLTF,TGTGCCAGCAGCTTAGCAGTCCTGGAGGCCAACGTCCTGACTTTC
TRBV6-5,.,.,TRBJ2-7,CASSYRDEQYF,TGTGCCAGCAGTTACAGGGACGAGCAGTACTTC
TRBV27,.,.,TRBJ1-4,CAAQTDGVATNEKLFF,TGTGCCGCCCAAACGGACGGGGTTGCAACTAATGAAAAACTGTTTTTT
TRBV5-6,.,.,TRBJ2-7,CASSPDSRIEQYF,TGTGCCAGCAGCCCGGACAGTAGGATCGAGCAGTACTTC
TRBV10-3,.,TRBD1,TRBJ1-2,CAHQEQGATGYTF,TGTGCCCACCAGGAACAGGGGGCTACCGGCTACACCTTC
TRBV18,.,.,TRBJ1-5,CASSPSDLQPQHF,TGTGCCAGCTCACCCTCGGATTTGCAGCCCCAGCATTTT
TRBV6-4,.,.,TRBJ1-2,CASSDTVTNGYTF,TGTGCCAGCAGTGATACAGTTACTAATGGCTACACCTTC
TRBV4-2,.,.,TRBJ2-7,CASSQERMAGESYEQYF,TGTGCCAGCAGCCAAGAAAGGATGGCAGGGGAGTCCTACGAGCAGTACTTC